The sequence of this T cell receptor beta chain was determined in a study of T-cell reconstitution after alpha-beta-depleted transplantation in children. This CDR3 has 11 residues. With 0 bases removed from V and 12 bases from J, the gap between germline ends came to 6 bases. The germline gives CDR1 DFQATT, CDR2 SNEGSKA (reference sequence). It was with unique molecular identifiers that the TCRbeta library was prepared. TCRdb passed the PCR reads through MiXCR, listing each CDR3 protein once. The sample has about 91,000 distinct CDR3 sequences; roughly 8% are singletons. There are a few counts of this clonotype.

The sequencing here drew on PBMCs from the stem cell graft donor, taken from the stem cell graft. The clonotype originates from a human donor who donated a stem cell graft to a child with congenital amegakaryocytic thrombocytopenia. V and J are TRBV20-1 and TRBJ1-6; D gene unclear. DNA of the CDR3: TGCAGTGCTAGAGATGGGCGACCCCTCCACTTT. Translated, it gives CSARDGRPLHF.